This T cell receptor beta chain emerged from a study of T cell responses to AZD1222 COVID-19 vaccine. Study-wide results and limits: Reportedly, nearly half of unique spike TCRs recognized epitopes outside B.1.351/B.1.1.7 mutations. Clonal diversity may have been underestimated in mostly white British donors. The span of vaccine-associated CD4 TCRs extended across spike, with dominance at 160-218 and 743-854. Repertoires were sampled only after the peak T cell response.

Trimming pared 4 bases from V and 0 bases from J, leaving 8 bases between. The CDR3 consists of 14 residues. Germline V gene lookup returns CDR1 LNHDA and CDR2 SQIVND (reference sequence). As to this clone: Its antigen is still unknown.

TCRdb keeps only in-frame clones here, not all; method: immunoSEQ multiplex PCR. The table has fewer than 250,000 clones, about 92% seen once. The chain couples TRBV19 to TRBJ2-3; D is undetermined. Sample: peripheral blood, taken on day 0 of MenACWY control vaccination. This clonotype was obtained from an adult in good health. The CDR3 nucleotides are TGTGCCAGTAGTAGGCGAGAGAGCACAGATACGCAGTATTTT. Amino acids: CASSRRESTDTQYF.